Below are 31 T cell receptor beta chains sequenced from a single sample in a study of blood T cell repertoires in COVID-19. Using immunoSEQ multiplex PCR, the repertoire was profiled, and TCRdb retains in-frame clones only, with some absent. The data contain 400,000 or so clones, 70% to 90% of them singletons. Sequences were obtained from peripheral blood. These TCRs come from a man aged 18 to 30 with COVID-19, enrolled during active disease.

V usage is TRBV6-5 and J usage is TRBJ2-1; no clear D gene. Germline values: CDR1 MNHEY, CDR2 SVGAGI. Trimming pared 5 bases from V and 6 bases from J, leaving 14 bases between. The CDR3 length is 14 residues. CDR3 in amino acids: CASSPIRLPNEQFF. The CDR3 region has the DNA TGTGCCAGCAGTCCCATACGACTGCCCAATGAGCAGTTCTTC.

This clone was observed once. The J gene is TRBJ2-7, the V gene TRBV18; 7 bases match TRBD1. The CDR3 contains 14 residues. Germline V gives CDR1 KGHSH, CDR2 LQKENI. The V segment lost 3 bases and the J segment 3 bases; nucleotides outside the gene matches: 5. Here the CDR3 reads CASSPLTGFYEQYF. The CDR3 nucleotides read TGTGCCAGCTCACCTCTGACAGGGTTCTACGAGCAGTACTTC. The full variable domain, its missing parts supplied by reference TRBV18 and TRBJ2-7, is NAGVMQNPRHLVRRRGQEARLRCSPMKGHSHVYWYRQLPEEGLKFMVYLQKENIIDESGMPKERFSAEFPKEGPSILRIQQVVRGDSAAYFCASSPLTGFYEQYFGPGTRLTVT.

The chain has TRBV2 and TRBJ1-3; TRBD1 agrees at 8 bases. The ends lost 5 bases at V and 2 bases at J; junction bases unmatched: 2. The V gene's germline CDR1 is SNHLY and CDR2 FYNNEI. The CDR3 is 14 amino acids. The CDR3 region has the DNA TGTGCCAGCAGTCAGGACAGGGCTGGAAACACCATATATTTT. Protein product: CASSQDRAGNTIYF.

This rearrangement joins TRBV2 to TRBJ2-1, with 9 bases fitting TRBD1. The CDR3 contains 14 residues. Germline V gene lookup returns CDR1 SNHLY and CDR2 FYNNEI. Trimming at V came to 4 bases and at J to 4 bases, leaving 2 bases not matched to a gene. The CDR3 DNA follows: TGTGCCAGCAGTGGACAGGGGGAGTACAATGAGCAGTTCTTC. Amino acids: CASSGQGEYNEQFF.

This chain joins TRBV5-5 and TRBJ1-5; a weak D match, TRBD1 (5 bases). The CDR3 runs 16 residues. Per germline, CDR1 SGHKS and CDR2 YYEKEE (reference sequence). The V gene lost 0 bases and the J gene lost 3 bases, with 13 bases spanning the gap. CDR3 in amino acids: CASSLDRRGNNQPQHF. CDR3 nucleotide sequence: TGTGCCAGCAGCTTGGATAGAAGGGGAAACAATCAGCCCCAGCATTTT.

Turning to this clone: Other DNA sequences in this specimen translate into the identical CDR3. CDR3 amino acids: CASSVEASGYNEQFF. The CDR3 bases are TGTGCCAGCAGCGTAGAGGCTAGCGGGTACAATGAGCAGTTCTTC. The chain carries TRBV9 and TRBJ2-1, with 8 bases identical to TRBD2. V was pared by 0 bases and J by 4 bases, with 3 bases of the junction left unmatched. CDR1 is SGDLS, CDR2 YYNGEE, per germline. The CDR3 runs 15 residues. The variable domain in full, with the rest retrieved from reference TRBV9 and TRBJ2-1, is DSGVTQTPKHLITATGQRVTLRCSPRSGDLSVYWYQQSLDQGLQFLIQYYNGEERAKGNILERFSAQQFPDLHSELNLSSLELGDSALYFCASSVEASGYNEQFFGPGTRLTVL.

V and J are TRBV7-2 and TRBJ2-1; 7 nucleotides line up with TRBD1. CDR3 length equals 15 residues. The V and J ends lost 1 base and 7 bases, in that order; junction bases with no gene match: 7. The germline V gene encodes CDR1 SGHTA and CDR2 FQGNSA. The CDR3 region is CASSLGPGGGNEQFF. The CDR3 region has the DNA TGTGCCAGCAGCTTAGGGCCAGGGGGTGGGAATGAGCAGTTCTTC.

The sample holds a few counts of this clone. The chain uses TRBV6-1 and TRBJ2-1; 7 bases fit TRBD2. This CDR3 contains 16 residues. Germline V gene data show CDR1 as MNHNS and CDR2 as SASEGT. J lost 8 bases, V lost 0 bases, and 10 bases had no gene match. In DNA, the CDR3 is TGTGCCAGCAGTGAAGCTACTGTGGGGGGGATTTATGAGCAGTTCTTC. This translates into CASSEATVGGIYEQFF.

The chain couples TRBV27 to TRBJ1-5, with no clear D. The ends were cut back, 5 bases at V and 2 bases at J, with 10 bases in the middle. The CDR3 runs 14 residues. The germline V gene has CDR1 MNHEY and CDR2 SMNVEV (reference sequence). The CDR3 nucleotides read TGTGCCAGCAGTCTCAATGGGCGCAATCAGCCCCAGCATTTT. It is translated as CASSLNGRNQPQHF.

The rearrangement links TRBV6-5 to TRBJ1-2; D is uncertain. The CDR3 is made up of 12 amino acids. Trimming left V 6 bases short and J 3 bases short, with 8 bases between. The germline CDR1 and CDR2 sequences are MNHEY and SVGAGI. CDR3 coding DNA: TGTGCCAGCAGAGAGGGCCACTATGGCTACACCTTC. This codes for CASREGHYGYTF.

The CDR3 sequence is CASRTGGAGRGYTF. Here the CDR3 DNA reads TGTGCCAGCAGAACAGGGGGCGCGGGAAGGGGCTACACCTTC. The V call is TRBV13, the J call TRBJ1-2; 9 nucleotides agree with TRBD1. The CDR3 loop spans 14 amino acids. Germline lookup yields CDR1 PRHDT and CDR2 FYEKMQ (reference sequence). V shed 6 bases, J shed 8 bases, and the junction held 10 bases outside the gene matches.

The chain recombines TRBV2 with TRBJ1-6; D uncertain. V was clipped by 1 base and J by 10 bases, with 8 bases between them. Germline CDR1 reads SNHLY; CDR2 reads FYNNEI. The CDR3 has 13 amino acids. In nucleotides, the CDR3 is TGTGCCAGCAGTGAAGGCGGAATCTCACCCCTCCACTTT. This sequence encodes CASSEGGISPLHF.

V is TRBV11-3 and J is TRBJ2-5, with D possibly matching TRBD2 (7 bases). Looked up from germline, CDR1 is SGHNT and CDR2 is YENEEA. This CDR3 has 18 residues. Between the trimmed V and J ends, which lost 5 bases and 5 bases, there was a span of 27 bases. The CDR3: CASSRGARTGLGGETQYF. Written as DNA, the CDR3 is TGTGCCAGCAGCCGGGGGGCCCGAACCGGGCTAGGAGGGGAGACCCAGTACTTC.

The V and J genes are TRBV7-9 and TRBJ2-2; 9 positions agree with TRBD2. The CDR3 extends over 16 amino acids. Germline lookup yields CDR1 SEHNR and CDR2 FQNEAQ (reference sequence). Trimming took 4 bases from V and 3 from J; bases not matched to a gene: 6. The CDR3 loop is CASSWGASGDTGELFF. As DNA, the CDR3 is TGTGCCAGCAGCTGGGGGGCTAGCGGGGACACCGGGGAGCTGTTTTTT.

The genes are TRBV2 and TRBJ1-2; D is perhaps TRBD1 (5 bases). This CDR3 spans 12 amino acids. V was pared by 7 bases and J by 4 bases, with 10 bases between. Germline loops: CDR1 SNHLY, CDR2 FYNNEI. This chain's CDR3 is CASNPGSYGYTF. DNA for the CDR3: TGTGCCAGCAATCCAGGGTCCTATGGCTACACCTTC.

CDR3 bases: TGTGCCGTGAGGGGGGGGGCTGGCCCCCTCCACTTT. Translating gives CAVRGGAGPLHF. V gene TRBV30 combines with J gene TRBJ1-6; weak D call: TRBD1 (6 bases). Germline values: CDR1 GTSNPN, CDR2 SVGIG (reference sequence). The CDR3 consists of 12 residues. V was shortened by 8 bases and J by 13 bases, with 18 bases between the two germline ends.

The V gene is TRBV5-5, the J gene TRBJ2-3; TRBD2 matches 7 bases. CDR3 length: 16 amino acids. The germline V gene encodes CDR1 SGHKS and CDR2 YYEKEE (reference sequence). V dropped 2 bases and J dropped 5; count of bases not matched to a gene: 11. In DNA form, the CDR3 reads TGTGCCAGCAGCTTCTTCGCGGGAGCCCTTGGAGATACGCAGTATTTT. Translated: CASSFFAGALGDTQYF.

CDR3 amino acids: CASSLGGGAFF. CDR3 DNA: TGTGCCAGCAGTTTGGGCGGGGGAGCTTTCTTT. This chain joins TRBV12-3 or TRBV12-4 and TRBJ1-1; D might be TRBD1 (5 bases). This CDR3 is 11 amino acids long. The V gene lost 3 bases and the J gene lost 10 bases, with 9 bases spanning the gap.

V usage is TRBV5-6 and J usage is TRBJ1-1; 8 nucleotides agree with TRBD1. Trimming took 4 bases from V and 3 from J; bases not matched to a gene: 5. The V gene's germline CDR1 is SGHDT and CDR2 YYEEEE. This CDR3 spans 14 amino acids. This chain's CDR3 is CASSTTGVDTEAFF. The DNA of the CDR3 is TGTGCCAGCAGCACGACAGGGGTGGACACTGAAGCTTTCTTT.

The rearrangement links TRBV25-1 to TRBJ1-5; 10 nucleotides agree with TRBD1. The J segment lost 6 bases and the V segment lost 2 bases, leaving 4 bases of the junction unmatched. This CDR3 spans 15 amino acids. Looked up from germline, CDR1 is MGHDK and CDR2 is SYGVNS. The CDR3 region is CASSEGTGEGQPQHF. In DNA, the CDR3 is TGTGCCAGCAGTGAAGGGACAGGGGAAGGTCAGCCCCAGCATTTT.

This clone has a handful of counts. V gene TRBV7-9 combines with J gene TRBJ2-5; D is possibly TRBD1 (6 bases). The CDR3 is 14 amino acids. V was clipped by 3 bases and J by 1 base, with 9 bases between them. The germline V gene encodes CDR1 SEHNR and CDR2 FQNEAQ (reference sequence). The CDR3 nucleotides read TGTGCCAGCAGCTTTCGGACAGCCCAAGAGACCCAGTACTTC. This sequence encodes CASSFRTAQETQYF.

The V call is TRBV25-1, the J call TRBJ2-5, with D perhaps matching TRBD2 (6 bases). Trimming removed 3 bases from V and 4 bases from J, with 15 bases in between. CDR3 length: 15 amino acids. CDR1 MGHDK and CDR2 SYGVNS come from the germline V gene. The CDR3 loop reads CASSDPEGLRETQYF. The CDR3 bases are TGTGCCAGCAGTGACCCAGAGGGACTCCGAGAGACCCAGTACTTC.

This clone was seen just once. The rearrangement joins TRBV5-1 to TRBJ2-4, with 14 bases fitting TRBD2. Germline V CDR1 and CDR2: SGHRS, YFSETQ. This CDR3 region has 18 residues. V dropped 4 bases and J dropped 0; count of bases not matched to a gene: 6. This CDR3 reads CASSQRTSGRIAKNIQYF. For the CDR3, the DNA is TGCGCCAGCAGCCAAAGGACTAGCGGGAGGATAGCCAAAAACATTCAGTACTTC.

This clone was recorded only once. The chain has TRBV5-6 and TRBJ2-3, with unresolved D. Germline CDR1 is SGHDT and CDR2 is YYEEEE. This CDR3 has 13 amino acids. The V end lost 1 base, the J end lost 4 bases, and 7 bases lay between the germline ends. The CDR3 loop reads CASSLPGSDTQYF. CDR3 DNA: TGTGCCAGCAGCTTGCCCGGGTCAGATACGCAGTATTTT.

The chain carries TRBV7-9 and TRBJ2-5; D is undetermined. The CDR3 totals 14 residues. Germline V CDR1 and CDR2: SEHNR, FQNEAQ (reference sequence). Trimming cost V 4 bases and J 0 bases, with 9 bases left between them. The CDR3 here is CASSSTPYQETQYF. CDR3 nucleotides: TGTGCCAGCAGCTCTACCCCGTACCAAGAGACCCAGTACTTC.

This clone appeared a few times. In DNA, the CDR3 is TGTGCCACCAGTGACCCTGGACAGGGTGGGCCCCAGCATTTT. Translating gives CATSDPGQGGPQHF. The J gene is TRBJ1-5, the V gene TRBV24-1; 8 nucleotides line up with TRBD1. Trimming removed 4 bases from V and 9 bases from J; junction bases left unmatched: 7. The CDR3 is 14 residues long. Germline loops: CDR1 KGHDR, CDR2 SFDVKD.

V gene TRBV24-1 combines with J gene TRBJ2-1; possible D gene TRBD2, 6 bases. Trimming stripped 1 base from V and 7 bases from J, with 7 bases between. Germline CDR1 is KGHDR and CDR2 is SFDVKD. CDR3 length equals 13 residues. This CDR3 reads CATSDFGGNEQFF. The CDR3 bases are TGTGCCACCAGTGATTTTGGGGGGAATGAGCAGTTCTTC.

The CDR3 loop is CASSENPAVGEQYF. CDR3 nucleotide sequence: TGTGCCAGCAGTGAAAACCCAGCGGTCGGCGAGCAGTACTTC. J is TRBJ2-7 and V is TRBV6-1; maybe TRBD2 (5 bases). The V gene's germline CDR1 is MNHNS and CDR2 SASEGT. The CDR3 contains 14 residues. Trimming took off 2 bases at V and 6 bases at J, with 14 bases between the two ends.

This CDR3 reads CASSFQRITGELFF. CDR3 coding DNA: TGTGCCAGCAGCTTTCAGCGGATCACCGGGGAGCTGTTTTTT. This rearrangement joins TRBV7-2 to TRBJ2-2; D may be TRBD2 (5 bases). Germline lookup yields CDR1 SGHTA and CDR2 FQGNSA. The CDR3 runs to 14 residues. Trimming took 3 bases from V and 4 from J, leaving 9 bases between them.

The chain is built from TRBV6-6 and TRBJ2-1, with 9 bases identical to TRBD2. J gave up 8 bases and V 10 bases, and 15 bases lay outside the gene matches. The CDR3 covers 15 residues. CDR1 MNHNY and CDR2 SVGAGI come from the germline V gene (reference sequence). The CDR3 loop reads CATSRRGGITDEQFF. The CDR3 DNA follows: TGTGCCACCTCCAGGCGGGGGGGCATAACGGATGAGCAGTTCTTC.

The V gene is TRBV11-2, the J gene TRBJ2-7; TRBD2 matches at 7 bases. This CDR3 has 15 amino acids. From germline, CDR1 is SGHAT and CDR2 FQNNGV. Trimming took 5 bases from V and 4 from J; bases not matched to a gene: 11. The CDR3 DNA follows: TGTGCCAGCAGCCCCATTGGGCGGGAGTGGTACGAGCAGTACTTC. This encodes CASSPIGREWYEQYF.